This T cell receptor (beta chain) was sequenced during a study of cytomegalovirus exposure and HLA in healthy donors. Clones were read by immunoSEQ multiplex PCR, and TCRdb kept only the in-frame ones, dropping some. The table shows about 89,000 clones, with roughly 84% occurring only once. V was pared by 1 base and J by 6 bases, with 14 bases between. Per germline, CDR1 SGDLS and CDR2 YYNGEE. The CDR3 runs to 15 residues. This clone turned up a few times. The sequence derives from a woman aged 18-30 years in good health and CMV-seropositive. The sequencing input was PBMCs. V usage is TRBV9 and J usage is TRBJ2-1, with D perhaps TRBD2 (7 bases). The CDR3 loop reads CASSVKGGAGNEQFF. CDR3 coding DNA: TGTGCCAGCAGCGTAAAAGGGGGGGCGGGCAATGAGCAGTTCTTC. The complete variable domain, with remaining parts taken from reference TRBV9 and TRBJ2-1, reads DSGVTQTPKHLITATGQRVTLRCSPRSGDLSVYWYQQSLDQGLQFLIQYYNGEERAKGNILERFSAQQFPDLHSELNLSSLELGDSALYFCASSVKGGAGNEQFFGPGTRLTVL.